Shown below are 19 T cell receptor beta chains from a single sample sequenced in a study of T cell repertoires in cytomegalovirus infection. TCRdb reprocessed the reads with MiXCR, giving one entry per CDR3 protein. Seen here are around 430,000 distinct CDR3 sequences, about 42% observed once, and the top ten hold 43%. These receptors' antigens are unknown. This specimen consisted of cultured PBMCs, obtained from culture after CMV antigen stimulation. These receptors came from a human donor in good health (CMV status not recorded). Some clones in this sample may be carry-over from other donors' samples.

The CDR3 coding sequence is TGTGCCAGCAGTTTACCTAGCGGGGGTTTCTCCTACGAGCAGTACTTC. It encodes CASSLPSGGFSYEQYF. This sequence joins TRBV28 and TRBJ2-7; 10 nucleotides match TRBD2. Trimming removed 2 bases from V and 0 bases from J; junction bases left unmatched: 4. The CDR3 is 16 residues long. Germline-derived CDR1 and CDR2 are MDHEN and SYDVKM. Based on the CDR3 plus reference TRBV28 and TRBJ2-7, the full variable domain is DVKVTQSSRYLVKRTGEKVFLECVQDMDHENMFWYRQDPGLGLRLIYFSYDVKMKEKGDIPEGYSVSREKKERFSLILESASTNQTSMYLCASSLPSGGFSYEQYFGPGTRLTVT.

The chain employs TRBV12-3 or TRBV12-4 and TRBJ1-5, with TRBD1 matching 9 bases. This CDR3 comprises 16 residues. V dropped 0 bases and J dropped 5; count of bases not matched to a gene: 5. CDR3 protein: CASSLAGTGSDQPQHF. CDR3 DNA: TGTGCCAGCAGTTTAGCCGGGACAGGGAGCGATCAGCCCCAGCATTTT.

The chain carries TRBV7-9 and TRBJ1-2, with TRBD1 matching 8 bases. V shed 5 bases, J shed 8 bases, and the junction held 16 bases outside the gene matches. Germline V gene lookup returns CDR1 SEHNR and CDR2 FQNEAQ (reference sequence). The CDR3 spans 16 residues. The CDR3 spells CASSRTGTGLYRGYTF. CDR3 bases: TGTGCCAGCAGCCGAACCGGGACAGGATTGTATAGGGGCTACACCTTC.

The chain combines TRBV20-1 with TRBJ2-7; D tentatively fits TRBD1 or TRBD2 (5 bases each). Looked up from germline, CDR1 is DFQATT and CDR2 is SNEGSKA (reference sequence). The CDR3 consists of 13 residues. V was shortened by 1 base and J by 7 bases, with 14 bases between the two germline ends. The CDR3 protein is CSARAGHWREQYF. CDR3 nucleotides: TGCAGTGCTAGAGCGGGGCACTGGAGGGAGCAGTACTTC.

The V call is TRBV4-1, the J call TRBJ2-1; 8 positions agree with TRBD2. The CDR3 consists of 18 residues. With V trimmed by 4 bases and J by 4 bases, 15 bases remained unmatched. The germline V gene has CDR1 MGHRA and CDR2 YSYEKL. CDR3 sequence reads: CASSRRLAGGQGYNEQFF. The CDR3 coding sequence is TGCGCCAGCAGCCGTCGTCTAGCGGGCGGCCAGGGGTACAATGAGCAGTTCTTC.

This clonotype was picked up a small number of times. V usage is TRBV11-2 and J usage is TRBJ1-1; D unresolved. The CDR3 extends over 10 amino acids. The V gene lost 0 bases and the J gene lost 11 bases, with 4 bases spanning the gap. Looked up from germline, CDR1 is SGHAT and CDR2 is FQNNGV. CDR3: CASSLEAAFF. The CDR3 bases are TGTGCCAGCAGCTTAGAAGCCGCTTTCTTT.

This chain connects TRBV20-1 to TRBJ2-1; 8 nucleotides agree with TRBD2. The V gene end was trimmed by 8 bases and the J gene end by 7 bases; junction bases not matched to a gene: 10. CDR1 and CDR2 from the germline V gene are DFQATT and SNEGSKA (reference sequence). The CDR3 sequence is 13 residues long. The CDR3 DNA is TGCAGTAGTGCGGGGGGAGTACTAAATGAGCAGTTCTTC. It translates to CSSAGGVLNEQFF.

The V and J genes are TRBV7-6 and TRBJ1-1; D not certain. This CDR3 is built from 16 residues. V lost 7 bases, J lost 8 bases, and 26 bases lay in between. CDR1 SGHVS and CDR2 FNYEAQ come from the germline V gene. The CDR3 spells CASTSRLSWGVGEAFF. The DNA for the CDR3 is TGTGCCAGCACCTCGAGGCTTTCGTGGGGTGTAGGCGAAGCTTTCTTT.

This clonotype was found a few times. J is TRBJ2-7 and V is TRBV6-1, with 7 positions matching TRBD1. This CDR3 is 14 amino acids long. Losses at the gene ends were 4 bases for V and 2 bases for J; bases not matched to a gene: 5. In germline, CDR1 is MNHNS, CDR2 SASEGT. The CDR3: CASSARQGAYEQYF. In DNA, the CDR3 is TGTGCCAGCAGTGCCCGACAGGGTGCCTACGAGCAGTACTTC.

In this sample, this clonotype turned up many times. Germline and junction disagree at one end, which may indicate a read error. This rearrangement joins TRBV12-3 or TRBV12-4 to TRBJ2-5; D might be TRBD2 (6 bases). This CDR3 contains 12 residues. The CDR3 loop reads CASSLAEETQYF. The CDR3 DNA reads TGTGCCAGCAGCTTAGCGGAGGAGACCCAGTACTTC.

The chain uses TRBV11-2 and TRBJ2-7; the D is unclear. The germline gives CDR1 SGHAT, CDR2 FQNNGV. This CDR3 is 13 amino acids long. Between the trimmed V and J ends, which lost 1 base and 6 bases, there was a span of 10 bases. The CDR3 here is CASSLGVLGEQYF. CDR3 DNA: TGTGCCAGCAGCTTAGGAGTCCTGGGCGAGCAGTACTTC.

This clonotype occurred once. The chain couples TRBV12-3 or TRBV12-4 to TRBJ2-3; tentative D call: TRBD1 (7 bases). The CDR3 covers 14 residues. Trimming cost V 7 bases and J 2 bases, with 13 bases left between them. The chain's CDR3 is CASTSGGPTDTQYF. CDR3 nucleotide sequence: TGTGCCAGCACCTCAGGGGGGCCCACAGATACGCAGTATTTT.

The table lists this clonotype with a few counts. V is TRBV6-1 and J is TRBJ1-4; D uncertain. The CDR3 totals 17 residues. The V end was cut by 2 bases, the J end by 0 bases, with 13 bases between. From germline, CDR1 is MNHNS and CDR2 SASEGT. The DNA of the CDR3 is TGTGCCAGCAGTGAACAGTACCACCCATCAACTAATGAAAAACTGTTTTTT. It is translated as CASSEQYHPSTNEKLFF.

This clonotype has more than one count but fewer than ten. The chain employs TRBV11-2 and TRBJ1-4; weak D call: TRBD1 (5 bases). The CDR3 consists of 14 residues. The V end lost 1 base, the J end lost 7 bases, and 10 bases lay between the germline ends. Germline loops: CDR1 SGHAT, CDR2 FQNNGV. For the CDR3, the DNA is TGTGCCAGCAGCTTAGGAATCACAGGTGAAAAACTGTTTTTT. Protein sequence: CASSLGITGEKLFF.

CDR3 sequence (DNA): TGTGCCAGCTCACCACGAGGGGAGCAGGGTGAAAAACTGTTTTTT. Its protein is CASSPRGEQGEKLFF. This chain links TRBV18 with TRBJ1-4; possibly TRBD1 for D (5 bases). The V gene lost 1 base and the J gene lost 7 bases, with 13 bases spanning the gap. The V gene's germline CDR1 is KGHSH and CDR2 LQKENI. This CDR3 spans 15 amino acids.

The chain recombines TRBV6-2 or TRBV6-3 with TRBJ2-5; D remains ambiguous. The CDR3 length is 14 residues. V lost 5 bases to trimming and J lost 1 base, with 11 bases between them. The germline V gene encodes CDR1 MNHEY and CDR2 SVGEGT. The CDR3 nucleotides read TGTGCCAGCAGTCCAAGACCAGCCCAAGAGACCCAGTACTTC. This gives the protein CASSPRPAQETQYF.

This clonotype appeared a few times. This chain connects TRBV19 to TRBJ2-7; the D is unclear. The CDR3 extends over 14 amino acids. Per germline, CDR1 LNHDA and CDR2 SQIVND (reference sequence). V was clipped by 1 base and J by 2 bases, with 9 bases between them. CDR3 DNA sequence: TGTGCCAGTAGTATAGGCCGGGTGGCCTACGAGCAGTACTTC. Translating gives CASSIGRVAYEQYF.

The V call is TRBV5-1, the J call TRBJ2-7; D possibly corresponds to TRBD2 (5 bases). The CDR3 is made up of 15 amino acids. Germline CDR1 SGHRS, CDR2 YFSETQ. V lost 0 bases, J lost 3 bases, and 13 bases lay in between. The DNA for the CDR3 is TGCGCCAGCAGCTTGGGACCGGACTTGGTCTACGAGCAGTACTTC. Translation: CASSLGPDLVYEQYF.

This clonotype was counted only a few times. This sequence joins TRBV6-1 and TRBJ1-1, with D possibly matching TRBD1 (5 bases). The germline V gene has CDR1 MNHNS and CDR2 SASEGT. V lost 2 bases and J 5 bases, leaving 12 bases between the germline ends. The length of the CDR3 is 14 residues. The CDR3 DNA sequence: TGTGCCAGCAGTGAAACGTGGGGGGAAACTGAAGCTTTCTTT. This sequence encodes CASSETWGETEAFF.